Shown below are 5 T cell receptor beta chains from a single sample sequenced in a study of blood T cell repertoires in COVID-19. This table comes from immunoSEQ multiplex PCR, and its TCRdb copy is limited to in-frame clones, with some not included. The data show approximately 170,000 clones, about four fifths seen once. The specimen sequenced was peripheral blood. The receptors shown here come from a woman in her sixties or seventies with COVID-19, enrolled during active disease.

The chain has TRBV30 and TRBJ2-3; TRBD2 aligns across 7 bases. Germline values: CDR1 GTSNPN, CDR2 SVGIG (reference sequence). The trim removed 7 bases at V and 3 bases at J, leaving 13 bases unmatched. This CDR3 has 15 amino acids. The CDR3 spells CASHQVGGPTDTQYF. CDR3 nucleotides: TGTGCCTCTCATCAGGTGGGAGGGCCTACAGATACGCAGTATTTT.

The CDR3 sequence: CASSLFTGAGNTIYF. In nucleotides, the CDR3 is TGTGCCAGCAGCCTATTCACAGGGGCTGGAAACACCATATATTTT. This sequence joins TRBV11-3 and TRBJ1-3, with 7 bases identical to TRBD1. In germline, CDR1 is SGHNT, CDR2 YENEEA. The CDR3 is 15 residues long. The trim removed 5 bases at V and 2 bases at J, leaving 6 bases unmatched.

V is TRBV10-3 and J is TRBJ2-6; 9 positions agree with TRBD1. The length of the CDR3 is 16 residues. CDR1 is ENHRY, CDR2 SYGVKD, per germline. The V gene end was trimmed by 4 bases and the J gene end by 2 bases; junction bases not matched to a gene: 3. DNA for the CDR3: TGTGCCATCAGTGGGGACAGGGTGGCTGGGGCCAACGTCCTGACTTTC. It encodes CAISGDRVAGANVLTF.

The genes are TRBV29-1 and TRBJ1-1; D gene ambiguous. The CDR3 has 14 amino acids. Deletions cut 5 bases from V and 4 bases from J, with 17 bases between. CDR1 SQVTM and CDR2 ANQGSEA come from the germline V gene. The CDR3: CSVSRDGGSTEAFF. The CDR3 DNA sequence: TGCAGCGTTAGCCGGGATGGTGGTAGCACTGAAGCTTTCTTT.

V is TRBV9 and J is TRBJ2-7; 7 bases line up with TRBD2. This CDR3 is built from 15 residues. Germline CDR1 and CDR2: SGDLS and YYNGEE. With V trimmed by 0 bases and J by 2 bases, 5 bases remained unmatched. CDR3 nucleotide sequence: TGTGCCAGCAGCGTAGAGGCTAGCGGACCCTACGAGCAGTACTTC. Translating it yields CASSVEASGPYEQYF.